Shown below are 32 T cell receptor beta chains from a single sample sequenced in a study of T cell repertoires in cytomegalovirus infection. Using its own MiXCR run on the reads, TCRdb lists one record per CDR3 protein. The data show about 920,000 distinct CDR3 sequences, approximately 30% seen once. Their specific antigens are unknown. The sample was cultured CD8+ T cells from PBMCs, taken from culture after CMV antigen stimulation. The receptors here all came from a human donor in good health (CMV status not recorded). Some clones in this sample may be carry-over from other donors' samples.

The chain employs TRBV20-1 and TRBJ2-7, with D maybe TRBD1 (5 bases). With 0 bases removed from V and 3 bases from J, the gap between germline ends came to 15 bases. The length of the CDR3 is 15 residues. Per the germline V gene, CDR1 is DFQATT and CDR2 is SNEGSKA (reference sequence). The CDR3, as DNA: TGCAGTGCTAGAGAGGAGACAGAGGAACACTACGAGCAGTACGTC. Encoded protein: CSAREETEEHYEQYV.

This clonotype has only a few counts. The chain recombines TRBV6-8 with TRBJ1-2, with a tentative D call TRBD1 (6 bases). The CDR3 is 12 residues long. The germline CDR1 and CDR2 sequences are MNHGY and SAAAGT. V was cut by 5 bases and J by 7 bases, with 11 bases left in between. In DNA, the CDR3 is TGTGCCAGCAGTGGGGGGGGCCCTGGCTACACCTTC. Its protein is CASSGGGPGYTF.

The chain employs TRBV7-9 and TRBJ1-1; tentatively, D is TRBD1 (6 bases). CDR3 length equals 17 residues. Trimming took 2 bases from V and 1 from J, leaving 17 bases between them. CDR1 and CDR2 from the germline V gene are SEHNR and FQNEAQ (reference sequence). CDR3 in amino acids: CASSLLPTGLPNTEAFF. The CDR3 bases are TGTGCCAGCAGCTTACTTCCGACAGGTCTGCCGAACACTGAAGCTTTCTTT.

This clonotype was recorded at least ten times. The chain employs TRBV7-9 and TRBJ2-7; weak D call: TRBD1 (5 bases). Germline lookup yields CDR1 SEHNR and CDR2 FQNEAQ (reference sequence). CDR3 length: 13 amino acids. V dropped 5 bases and J dropped 4 bases, with 12 bases sitting between them. CDR3 protein: CASSPPDRYEQYV. In nucleotides, the CDR3 is TGTGCCAGCAGCCCACCCGACAGATACGAGCAGTACGTC.

This chain uses TRBV11-2 with TRBJ1-1; D ambiguous. The CDR3 has 14 amino acids. Trimming pared 2 bases from V and 5 bases from J, leaving 12 bases between. Per germline, CDR1 SGHAT and CDR2 FQNNGV. The CDR3 is CASSLPTKETEAFF. The DNA of the CDR3 is TGTGCCAGCAGCTTACCGACAAAGGAGACTGAAGCTTTCTTT.

The chain links TRBV6-2 or TRBV6-3 to TRBJ2-2; no clear D gene. The CDR3 runs to 12 residues. The V gene's germline CDR1 is MNHEY and CDR2 SVGEGT. Deletions cut 8 bases from V and 1 base from J, with 5 bases between. The CDR3 here is CASYKNTGELFF. The CDR3 region has the DNA TGTGCCAGCTATAAGAACACCGGGGAGCTGTTTTTT.

This clonotype has just a few counts. V gene TRBV19 combines with J gene TRBJ2-1; no definite D call. Per germline, CDR1 LNHDA and CDR2 SQIVND (reference sequence). The CDR3 consists of 15 residues. V was trimmed by 1 base and J by 11 bases, leaving 18 bases between them. The CDR3 DNA reads as TGTGCCAGTAGTATAGGTCATACGCTCCGGGCCCAGCAGTTCTTC. Its translation is CASSIGHTLRAQQFF.

This clonotype was seen a handful of times. This chain connects TRBV7-3 to TRBJ2-5; no definite D call. The germline CDR1 and CDR2 sequences are SGHTA and FQGTGA. V lost 5 bases, J lost 5 bases, and 12 bases lay in between. This CDR3 contains 13 residues. The CDR3 DNA sequence: TGTGCCAGCAGCACACGGCGGTTGGAGACCCAGTACTTC. It codes for CASSTRRLETQYF.

The V and J genes are TRBV7-9 and TRBJ1-2, with D unclear. Germline values: CDR1 SEHNR, CDR2 FQNEAQ (reference sequence). The length of the CDR3 is 13 residues. The V end was cut by 2 bases, the J end by 4 bases, with 8 bases between. The CDR3 sequence: CASSLKETYGYTF. The CDR3 DNA reads TGTGCCAGCAGCTTAAAGGAAACCTATGGCTACACCTTC.

This clonotype was counted a few times. The chain recombines TRBV25-1 with TRBJ1-4; D is possibly TRBD1 (5 bases). CDR3 length: 13 amino acids. Trimming pared 3 bases from V and 7 bases from J, leaving 9 bases between. From germline, CDR1 is MGHDK and CDR2 SYGVNS. The DNA for the CDR3 is TGTGCCAGCAGTGACATGAGGGGTGAAAAACTGTTTTTT. Translating gives CASSDMRGEKLFF.

This clonotype has a handful of counts. This chain uses TRBV6-1 with TRBJ2-5; TRBD1 is a possible D gene (6 bases). Per the germline V gene, CDR1 is MNHNS and CDR2 is SASEGT. The CDR3 spans 16 residues. Between the trimmed V and J ends, which lost 5 bases and 0 bases, there was a span of 16 bases. This chain's CDR3 is CASSQLTSGDQETQYF. The CDR3 nucleotides read TGTGCCAGCAGTCAGCTTACCTCAGGGGACCAAGAGACCCAGTACTTC.

Turning to this clonotype: This may be a read error: a much more frequent sequence differs by one nucleotide. The rearrangement uses TRBV7-2 and TRBJ2-3; 9 bases line up with TRBD1. This CDR3 comprises 17 residues. Germline loops: CDR1 SGHTA, CDR2 FQGNSA. The CDR3 spells CANSLVWGTGSADTQYF. The CDR3 nucleotides are TGTGCCAACAGCTTAGTATGGGGGACAGGGTCGGCAGATACGCAGTATTTT.

Only a few counts were recorded for this clonotype. The rearrangement joins TRBV28 to TRBJ2-1; D is unclear. V shed 5 bases and J shed 3 bases, with 17 bases lying between them. Germline lookup yields CDR1 MDHEN and CDR2 SYDVKM. The length of the CDR3 is 16 residues. The CDR3, as DNA: TGTGCCAGCAGTCCGGATTCAGGCTACCTCTACAATGAGCAGTTCTTC. It translates to CASSPDSGYLYNEQFF.

The chain joins TRBV12-5 to TRBJ2-7, with D perhaps being TRBD1 or TRBD2 (5 bases each). The CDR3 has 14 amino acids. The V end was cut by 1 base, the J end by 2 bases, with 9 bases between. Germline assignment: CDR1 LGHNT and CDR2 FRNRAP. In DNA form, the CDR3 reads TGTGCTAGTGGTTTGGGGGGGAATCCCTACGAGCAGTACTTC. Translated: CASGLGGNPYEQYF.

Only a few counts were recorded for this clonotype. CDR3 nucleotides: TGTGCCAGCATCTCGAGGATCACCGGGGAGCTGTTTTTT. Translating gives CASISRITGELFF. The rearrangement links TRBV6-6 to TRBJ2-2, with unresolved D. Germline CDR1 is MNHNY and CDR2 is SVGAGI (reference sequence). V shed 7 bases and J shed 4 bases, with 10 bases lying between them. The CDR3 contains 13 residues.

The chain combines TRBV7-9 with TRBJ2-3; the match to TRBD1 covers 7 bases. Per the germline V gene, CDR1 is SEHNR and CDR2 is FQNEAQ (reference sequence). The CDR3 runs to 15 residues. Losses at the gene ends were 5 bases for V and 7 bases for J; bases not matched to a gene: 12. In nucleotides, the CDR3 is TGTGCCAGCAGCCCAAAACAGGGGCTGAGGAATACGCAGTATTTT. Translation: CASSPKQGLRNTQYF.

This clonotype was seen a handful of times. This chain joins TRBV28 and TRBJ2-3; D is perhaps TRBD2 (6 bases). The CDR3 has 14 residues. Germline V CDR1 and CDR2: MDHEN, SYDVKM. Trimming pared 3 bases from V and 8 bases from J, leaving 15 bases between. The CDR3 region is CASSLTGEEGTQYF. In DNA, the CDR3 is TGTGCCAGCAGTTTGACTGGGGAGGAGGGTACGCAGTATTTT.

The chain carries TRBV14 and TRBJ2-2; 10 bases match TRBD1. Germline V gene lookup returns CDR1 SGHDN and CDR2 FVKESK. The length of the CDR3 is 15 residues. V lost 4 bases and J lost 7; bases outside the gene matches: 6. CDR3 DNA sequence: TGTGCCAGCAGCCTACCGGGACAGGGGAGCGGGGAGCTGTTTTTT. Amino acid sequence: CASSLPGQGSGELFF. Full variable domain (outside the CDR3, taken from reference TRBV14 and TRBJ2-2): EAGVTQFPSHSVIEKGQTVTLRCDPISGHDNLYWYRRVMGKEIKFLLHFVKESKQDESGMPNNRFLAERTGGTYSTLKVQPAELEDSGVYFCASSLPGQGSGELFFGEGSRLTVL.

Turning to this clonotype: One base away lies a much larger clone, so this may be a sequencing read error. The chain joins TRBV7-4 to TRBJ2-1; D may be TRBD2 (5 bases). This CDR3 spans 12 amino acids. The germline V gene encodes CDR1 SGHVT and CDR2 SQSDAQ. CDR3 sequence (DNA): TGTGCCAACAGCTTAGGAGGTCAACGACGGTTCTTC. It translates to CANSLGGQRRFF.

This clonotype was picked up many times. This chain joins TRBV7-2 and TRBJ2-3, with D possibly matching TRBD2 (7 bases). CDR1 SGHTA and CDR2 FQGNSA come from the germline V gene. The CDR3 extends over 15 amino acids. The V and J ends lost 5 bases and 6 bases respectively, with 18 bases between them. The CDR3 here is CASSRAGALRDTQYF. The CDR3 nucleotides are TGTGCCAGCAGCCGGGCGGGGGCCCTTCGGGATACGCAGTATTTT.

The chain joins TRBV6-2 or TRBV6-3 to TRBJ1-5; TRBD1 is a possible D gene (5 bases). CDR1 is MNHEY, CDR2 SVGEGT, per germline. The CDR3 loop spans 14 amino acids. Between the trimmed V and J ends, which lost 2 bases and 6 bases, there was a span of 11 bases. The CDR3 is CASSYRGDSQPQHF. The CDR3 DNA reads as TGTGCCAGCAGTTACCGAGGGGACTCTCAGCCCCAGCATTTT.

This clonotype was seen many times. The chain is built from TRBV5-8 and TRBJ1-5; 7 nucleotides align to TRBD1. This CDR3 is 15 amino acids long. In germline, CDR1 is SGHTS, CDR2 YDEGEE. V lost 0 bases to trimming and J lost 4 bases; unmatched junction nucleotides: 4. CDR3 amino acids: CASSLGTGPNQPQHF. CDR3 DNA sequence: TGTGCCAGCAGCTTGGGGACAGGCCCTAATCAGCCCCAGCATTTT.

V usage is TRBV15 and J usage is TRBJ1-5; the match to TRBD1 covers 7 bases. Trimming cost V 8 bases and J 1 base; bases outside gene matches: 8. The CDR3 is 15 amino acids. Germline V gene data show CDR1 as LNHNV and CDR2 as YYDKDF (reference sequence). CDR3 in DNA: TGTGCCACCTCAGGCAGGGGGTTGAGCAATCAGCCCCAGCATTTT. Its protein product is CATSGRGLSNQPQHF.

There are many counts of this clonotype. This chain links TRBV7-6 with TRBJ2-1; D is possibly TRBD2 (5 bases). Trimming took off 4 bases at V and 5 bases at J, with 18 bases between the two ends. Germline lookup yields CDR1 SGHVS and CDR2 FNYEAQ. The CDR3 totals 16 residues. As DNA, the CDR3 is TGTGCCAGCAGCTCTTTGACCACCGGGAACGACAATGAGCAGTTCTTC. Translated: CASSSLTTGNDNEQFF.

This clonotype was observed a handful of times. The chain couples TRBV11-2 to TRBJ2-1, with 9 positions matching TRBD1. The CDR3 runs 17 residues. V shed 2 bases, J shed 8 bases, and the junction held 13 bases outside the gene matches. Germline lookup yields CDR1 SGHAT and CDR2 FQNNGV. CDR3 DNA: TGTGCCAGCAGCTTATTGATAGCCGGGACAGGGATCCATGAGCAGTTCTTC. The encoded protein is CASSLLIAGTGIHEQFF.

J is TRBJ2-1 and V is TRBV11-2, with 7 nucleotides matching TRBD2. Germline CDR1 and CDR2: SGHAT and FQNNGV. Trimming cost V 5 bases and J 8 bases; bases outside gene matches: 24. This CDR3 is 19 amino acids long. The CDR3 region is CASSIEAVVGGGGGYEQFF. The DNA of the CDR3 is TGTGCCAGCAGCATCGAAGCGGTGGTAGGTGGGGGGGGAGGCTATGAGCAGTTCTTC.

This clonotype was seen only a few times. The V and J genes are TRBV6-2 or TRBV6-3 and TRBJ1-5; 8 nucleotides line up with TRBD1. The CDR3 sequence is 15 residues long. Germline V lookup: CDR1 MNHEY, CDR2 SVGEGT. V was pared by 6 bases and J by 5 bases, with 9 bases of the junction left unmatched. DNA of the CDR3: TGTGCCAGCAGGAGCGACAGGGGAGAGGATCAGCCCCAGCATTTT. Translating gives CASRSDRGEDQPQHF.

As regards this clonotype: In this CDR3 the conserved last residue, phenylalanine or tryptophan, is missing, so a read error is likely. This chain connects TRBV6-6 to TRBJ1-1; the D is unclear. The CDR3 contains 14 residues. Germline V gene sequence: CDR1 MNHNY, CDR2 SVGAGI (reference sequence). CDR3 loop: CASSPGGMNTEAFL. The CDR3 bases are TGTGCTAGCAGTCCTGGCGGCATGAACACTGAAGCTTTCCTT.

This clonotype was recorded many times. The rearrangement joins TRBV6-2 or TRBV6-3 to TRBJ1-1, with D unclear. The CDR3 covers 14 residues. V lost 2 bases to trimming and J lost 5 bases, with 12 bases between them. The germline V gene has CDR1 MNHEY and CDR2 SVGEGT. This chain's CDR3 is CASSYLGKRTEAFF. CDR3 in DNA: TGTGCCAGCAGTTACCTGGGTAAGAGGACTGAAGCTTTCTTT.

This clonotype was counted a few times. V and J are TRBV15 and TRBJ1-1; TRBD1 is a possible D gene (6 bases). This CDR3 comprises 13 residues. The V gene's germline CDR1 is LNHNV and CDR2 YYDKDF (reference sequence). V was clipped by 3 bases and J by 1 base, with 6 bases between them. For the CDR3, the DNA is TGTGCCACCAGCAGGACAGGGAACACTGAAGCTTTCTTT. This encodes CATSRTGNTEAFF. Complete variable domain (other parts from reference TRBV15 and TRBJ1-1): DAMVIQNPRYQVTQFGKPVTLSCSQTLNHNVMYWYQQKSSQAPKLLFHYYDKDFNNEADTPDNFQSRRPNTSFCFLDIRSPGLGDTAMYLCATSRTGNTEAFFGQGTRLTVV.

Written as DNA, the CDR3 is TGTGCCAGCAGTCTCCCCGGGGGGGGGCACGAGCAGTACGTC. Its translation: CASSLPGGGHEQYV. The V call is TRBV6-6, the J call TRBJ2-7; 8 bases are a match to TRBD2. CDR1 is MNHNY, CDR2 SVGAGI, per germline (reference sequence). J was trimmed by 5 bases and V by 5 bases; bases with no gene match: 8. The CDR3 loop spans 14 amino acids.

This clonotype was counted between two and nine times. This chain joins TRBV27 and TRBJ2-3, with a weak D call TRBD1 (6 bases). The V end was cut by 2 bases, the J end by 5 bases, with 11 bases between. Germline CDR1 MNHEY, CDR2 SMNVEV (reference sequence). CDR3 length: 14 amino acids. The CDR3 DNA is TGTGCCAGCAGTTTAGTGGGGACACAAGATACGCAGTATTTT. Residues: CASSLVGTQDTQYF.